The 30 T cell receptor beta chains presented below share a single source sample, sequenced in a study of Ad26.COV2.S vaccination and SARS-CoV-2 variants. Generated by immunoSEQ multiplex PCR, the TCRdb table keeps only in-frame clones and is missing some. The sample consists of roughly 420,000 clones, over 75% of them appearing once. Treatment here: about 20 received Ad26.COV2.S at low or high dose, single or two shots; roughly five received placebo; per-sample allocation not given. Sampling was performed 63 days after the first vaccine or placebo injection. This specimen was peripheral blood, taken in a trial of Ad26.COV2.S vaccine versus placebo. These receptor sequences come from a person between 18 and 60 years old who received the Ad26.COV2.S COVID-19 vaccine or a placebo.

This chain joins TRBV5-4 and TRBJ2-7; D not resolved. Germline CDR1 reads SGHNT; CDR2 reads YYREEE (reference sequence). Trimming left V 0 bases short and J 6 bases short, with 7 bases between. The CDR3 has 12 amino acids. CDR3: CASSLESGEQYF. CDR3 coding DNA: TGTGCCAGCAGCTTGGAATCGGGCGAGCAGTACTTC. Full variable domain (outside the CDR3, taken from reference TRBV5-4 and TRBJ2-7): ETGVTQSPTHLIKTRGQQVTLRCSSQSGHNTVSWYQQALGQGPQFIFQYYREEENGRGNFPPRFSGLQFPNYSSELNVNALELDDSALYLCASSLESGEQYFGPGTRLTVT.

The chain couples TRBV2 to TRBJ2-7, with TRBD2 matching 7 bases. Germline CDR1 and CDR2: SNHLY and FYNNEI. The CDR3 sequence is 14 residues long. With 7 bases clipped from V and 5 bases from J, the junction kept 11 bases outside the gene matches. CDR3 coding DNA: TGTGCCAGCACCGGGGGTCAGGCGGGGGACGAGCAGTACTTC. This codes for CASTGGQAGDEQYF.

This chain joins TRBV5-4 and TRBJ1-6; 7 bases are a match to TRBD1. The ends lost 0 bases at V and 10 bases at J; junction bases unmatched: 13. This CDR3 has 17 amino acids. Per the germline V gene, CDR1 is SGHNT and CDR2 is YYREEE (reference sequence). CDR3 region: CASSLGSVQGHGSPLHF. The CDR3 DNA reads as TGTGCCAGCAGCTTGGGATCTGTACAGGGGCACGGGTCACCCCTCCACTTT.

This chain connects TRBV7-9 to TRBJ1-1; D might be TRBD1 (5 bases). Germline-derived CDR1 and CDR2 are SEHNR and FQNEAQ (reference sequence). The V end was cut by 6 bases, the J end by 7 bases, with 21 bases between. The CDR3 covers 15 residues. The CDR3 spells CASRTSGTANDEAFF. The CDR3 region has the DNA TGTGCCAGCAGGACCTCCGGGACGGCGAATGATGAAGCTTTCTTT.

This CDR3 reads CASSLGTSGETQYF. DNA for the CDR3: TGTGCCAGCAGCTTGGGGACTAGCGGAGAGACCCAGTACTTC. V gene TRBV7-9 combines with J gene TRBJ2-5; 11 positions match TRBD2. The V segment lost 3 bases and the J segment 4 bases; nucleotides outside the gene matches: 1. Germline CDR1 SEHNR, CDR2 FQNEAQ (reference sequence). CDR3 size: 14 residues.

This rearrangement joins TRBV10-3 to TRBJ2-7; 7 bases are a match to TRBD1. The CDR3 is made up of 15 amino acids. V was pared by 8 bases and J by 6 bases, with 16 bases of the junction left unmatched. Germline CDR1 is ENHRY and CDR2 is SYGVKD. This CDR3 reads CAIGSGTASQGEQYF. CDR3 nucleotides: TGTGCCATCGGTTCTGGGACAGCCTCTCAGGGCGAGCAGTACTTC.

J is TRBJ2-1 and V is TRBV19, with D possibly TRBD1 on 6 matching bases. The length of the CDR3 is 14 residues. Per germline, CDR1 LNHDA and CDR2 SQIVND (reference sequence). Trimming cost V 6 bases and J 6 bases, with 15 bases left between them. This chain's CDR3 is CASRQGNAGNEQFF. The CDR3 DNA reads as TGTGCCAGTAGACAGGGTAATGCGGGCAATGAGCAGTTCTTC.

The V gene is TRBV27, the J gene TRBJ2-3; 10 nucleotides align to TRBD2. The CDR3 totals 12 residues. V gave up 10 bases and J gave up 4 bases; unmatched junction bases: 2. In germline, CDR1 is MNHEY, CDR2 SMNVEV (reference sequence). CDR3 in DNA: TGTGCCACCAGCGGGGGGGCAGATACGCAGTATTTT. It encodes CATSGGADTQYF.

In nucleotides, the CDR3 is TGTGCTAGTGGTTACGATGCAGGTACGCAGTATTTT. Translated, it gives CASGYDAGTQYF. V usage is TRBV12-5 and J usage is TRBJ2-3; D remains unclear. Trimming pared 4 bases from V and 8 bases from J, leaving 10 bases between. There are 12 residues in the CDR3. CDR1 and CDR2 from the germline V gene are LGHNT and FRNRAP.

This chain joins TRBV5-1 and TRBJ1-2; D unclear. V was clipped by 5 bases and J by 4 bases, with 15 bases between them. Germline V gives CDR1 SGHRS, CDR2 YFSETQ. This CDR3 comprises 14 residues. The CDR3 DNA is TGCGCCAGCAGGGACGACCCGGGCCTCTATGGCTACACCTTC. It specifies CASRDDPGLYGYTF.

This rearrangement joins TRBV5-8 to TRBJ2-7; TRBD2 matches at 12 bases. J gave up 2 bases and V 4 bases, and 7 bases lay outside the gene matches. The CDR3 covers 16 residues. Germline lookup yields CDR1 SGHTS and CDR2 YDEGEE. CDR3 sequence reads: CASSLPRTSGAYEQYF. As DNA, the CDR3 is TGTGCCAGCAGCCTCCCCCGGACTAGCGGGGCCTACGAGCAGTACTTC.

This chain joins TRBV30 and TRBJ1-5; D is unresolved. V was trimmed by 0 bases and J by 6 bases, leaving 6 bases between them. Germline-derived CDR1 and CDR2 are GTSNPN and SVGIG (reference sequence). The CDR3 extends over 12 amino acids. CDR3 loop: CAWSVWGQPQHF. The CDR3 nucleotides read TGTGCCTGGAGTGTATGGGGTCAGCCCCAGCATTTT.

The chain recombines TRBV7-3 with TRBJ2-3; 7 nucleotides match TRBD2. CDR1 SGHTA and CDR2 FQGTGA come from the germline V gene. V lost 2 bases and J lost 4; bases outside the gene matches: 15. The CDR3 runs 18 residues. The CDR3 nucleotides are TGTGCCAGCAGCTTAGTTGGGTTTAGAGCGGGGAGCGCAGATACGCAGTATTTT. Residues: CASSLVGFRAGSADTQYF.

The chain links TRBV5-5 to TRBJ1-5; D uncertain. Trimming took 1 base from V and 5 from J, leaving 7 bases between them. The germline V gene encodes CDR1 SGHKS and CDR2 YYEKEE (reference sequence). This CDR3 has 13 amino acids. The CDR3, as DNA: TGTGCCAGCAGCTTGAGCGGGGATCAGCCCCAGCATTTT. It codes for CASSLSGDQPQHF.

This chain links TRBV28 with TRBJ2-7; TRBD2 is a possible D gene (6 bases). The CDR3 loop spans 16 amino acids. Germline V gene sequence: CDR1 MDHEN, CDR2 SYDVKM. With 1 base removed from V and 0 bases from J, the gap between germline ends came to 13 bases. The CDR3 sequence is CASSLYWWGDSYEQYF. The CDR3 DNA is TGTGCCAGCAGTTTATATTGGTGGGGGGACTCCTACGAGCAGTACTTC.

The chain uses TRBV28 and TRBJ1-2; no clear D. Per the germline V gene, CDR1 is MDHEN and CDR2 is SYDVKM. CDR3 size: 10 residues. V lost 10 bases and J 3 bases, leaving 6 bases between the germline ends. As DNA, the CDR3 is TGTGCCATCGGGCACTATGGCTACACCTTC. Residues: CAIGHYGYTF.

CDR3 coding DNA: TGTGCCAGCAGTTACTCGGAAGGGCGAGCTTTCTTT. Protein sequence: CASSYSEGRAFF. The J gene is TRBJ1-1, the V gene TRBV6-2 or TRBV6-3; D not certain. The CDR3 covers 12 residues. Germline CDR1 is MNHEY and CDR2 is SVGEGT. The V end lost 0 bases, the J end lost 10 bases, and 9 bases lay between the germline ends.

CDR3 region: CASTPPVGVRIEQYF. In DNA form, the CDR3 reads TGTGCCAGCACCCCCCCCGTGGGGGTCAGGATCGAGCAGTACTTC. V gene TRBV28 combines with J gene TRBJ2-7; D might be TRBD1 or TRBD2, each matching 5 bases. The germline V gene has CDR1 MDHEN and CDR2 SYDVKM. The CDR3 spans 15 residues. Between the trimmed V and J ends, which lost 7 bases and 6 bases, there was a span of 22 bases.

The rearrangement uses TRBV29-1 and TRBJ2-1, with D uncertain. Germline V gene data show CDR1 as SQVTM and CDR2 as ANQGSEA. Trimming shortened V by 8 bases and J by 2 bases, and 10 bases separated the two germline ends. The CDR3 spans 12 residues. Written as DNA, the CDR3 is TGCAGCCTGAGGTCAGCCTACAATGAGCAGTTCTTC. The encoded protein is CSLRSAYNEQFF.

The genes are TRBV3-1 (or the pseudogene TRBV3-2) and TRBJ2-3; D remains ambiguous. The V and J ends lost 3 bases and 0 bases respectively, with 13 bases between them. This CDR3 has 16 amino acids. Germline loops: CDR1 LGHDT, CDR2 YNNKEL (reference sequence). CDR3 amino acids: CASSHSQVWSTDTQYF. CDR3 coding DNA: TGTGCCAGCAGCCATTCCCAGGTCTGGAGCACAGATACGCAGTATTTT.

This clone came up once. The chain combines TRBV9 with TRBJ2-3; 9 bases match TRBD1. The germline V gene has CDR1 SGDLS and CDR2 YYNGEE. The CDR3 length is 14 residues. The junction had 1 base not matched to a gene; V was cut back by 4 bases and J by 1 base. This chain's CDR3 is CASSHRGRTDTQYF. CDR3 DNA: TGTGCCAGCAGCCACAGGGGGCGCACAGATACGCAGTATTTT. Looking up the rest from reference TRBV9 and TRBJ2-3 gives the full variable domain: DSGVTQTPKHLITATGQRVTLRCSPRSGDLSVYWYQQSLDQGLQFLIQYYNGEERAKGNILERFSAQQFPDLHSELNLSSLELGDSALYFCASSHRGRTDTQYFGPGTRLTVL.

Points on this clone: This CDR3 is also generated by other DNA sequences in the sample. The chain links TRBV3-1 (or the pseudogene TRBV3-2) to TRBJ1-5, with no clear D. V was trimmed by 1 base and J by 6 bases, leaving 4 bases between them. CDR3 size: 12 residues. Germline V gene lookup returns CDR1 LGHDT and CDR2 YNNKEL (reference sequence). The DNA of the CDR3 is TGTGCCAGCAGCCAAGGGGGTCAGCCCCAGCATTTT. The encoded protein is CASSQGGQPQHF.

The chain recombines TRBV29-1 with TRBJ2-3; 7 positions match TRBD2. Unmatched junction bases numbered 7, after V lost 1 base and J lost 3 bases. The germline gives CDR1 SQVTM, CDR2 ANQGSEA. The CDR3 extends over 15 amino acids. CDR3: CSVEGGGGATDTQYF. The CDR3 nucleotides are TGCAGCGTTGAAGGGGGCGGGGGAGCAACAGATACGCAGTATTTT.

The J gene is TRBJ1-4, the V gene TRBV10-3; D is perhaps TRBD1 (6 bases). Trimming took 3 bases from V and 7 from J, leaving 9 bases between them. CDR3 length: 13 residues. The germline V gene encodes CDR1 ENHRY and CDR2 SYGVKD. CDR3 DNA sequence: TGTGCCATCAGTGAAGGGACACTTGAAAAACTGTTTTTT. It translates to CAISEGTLEKLFF.

This clone was counted ten times or more. The chain carries TRBV6-5 and TRBJ2-2; no firm D call. The V end lost 6 bases, the J end lost 1 base, and 9 bases lay between the germline ends. Germline V gives CDR1 MNHEY, CDR2 SVGAGI. CDR3 size: 14 residues. For the CDR3, the DNA is TGTGCCAGCAGCCCCGCCTGGAACACCGGGGAGCTGTTTTTT. It specifies CASSPAWNTGELFF.

The chain links TRBV28 to TRBJ1-4; D not certain. The CDR3 is 14 amino acids. V lost 5 bases to trimming and J lost 4 bases, with 11 bases between them. From germline, CDR1 is MDHEN and CDR2 SYDVKM. CDR3 sequence: CASSAADFNEKLFF. The CDR3 DNA is TGTGCCAGCAGTGCGGCAGATTTTAATGAAAAACTGTTTTTT.

This clone is a singleton in its sample. The chain carries TRBV10-3 and TRBJ2-1; D might be TRBD2 (6 bases). The V and J ends lost 4 bases and 7 bases respectively, with 14 bases between them. The CDR3 has 14 residues. From germline, CDR1 is ENHRY and CDR2 SYGVKD. For the CDR3, the DNA is TGTGCCATCAGTGTAGGGACTGACGGGAATGAGCAGTTCTTC. Protein product: CAISVGTDGNEQFF.

The chain links TRBV24-1 to TRBJ2-2; the D gene is possibly TRBD2 (5 bases). V lost 1 base to trimming and J lost 2 bases, with 10 bases between them. CDR3 length: 16 residues. Germline loops: CDR1 KGHDR, CDR2 SFDVKD. CDR3 bases: TGTGCCACCAGTGATTTCGGCGGGTTTAACACCGGGGAGCTGTTTTTT. The encoded protein is CATSDFGGFNTGELFF.

The genes are TRBV5-1 and TRBJ1-6; the D gene is possibly TRBD1 (5 bases). Between the trimmed V and J ends, which lost 0 bases and 4 bases, there was a span of 14 bases. The germline gives CDR1 SGHRS, CDR2 YFSETQ. The CDR3 is 17 residues long. The CDR3 bases are TGCGCCAGCAGCTTGGAGGTCAGGCCAGGGTATAATTCACCCCTCCACTTT. This codes for CASSLEVRPGYNSPLHF. Full variable domain (rest looked up from reference TRBV5-1 and TRBJ1-6): KAGVTQTPRYLIKTRGQQVTLSCSPISGHRSVSWYQQTPGQGLQFLFEYFSETQRNKGNFPGRFSGRQFSNSRSEMNVSTLELGDSALYLCASSLEVRPGYNSPLHFGNGTRLTVT.

This sequence joins TRBV7-2 and TRBJ2-5, with TRBD1 matching over 9 bases. J gave up 5 bases and V 6 bases, and 4 bases lay outside the gene matches. The CDR3 has 13 residues. Germline CDR1 and CDR2: SGHTA and FQGNSA. The CDR3 coding sequence is TGTGCCAGCAGTTGGGACAGGGCTGAGACCCAGTACTTC. It is translated as CASSWDRAETQYF.